A selection of T cell receptor beta chains follows, all from one sample in a study of CD4 T cells in relation to SARS-CoV-2 and coronaviruses. TCRdb's table, derived via immunoSEQ multiplex PCR, lists solely in-frame clones and lacks some. The sample has about 54,000 clones, about 91% seen once. Input material: naive CD4+ T cells from PBMCs. The receptor source for this set is an adult with COVID-19. Each CDR3 is given with its conserved first and last residue. The D gene is left open where the match is weak. Clone size is given for some rows only: seen once, a few or many times, or a class if the clone is expanded.

j_call v_call d_call clone_size cdr3_nt cdr3_aa
TRBJ1-1 TRBV3-1/TRBV3-2 . . TGTGCCAGCAGCCACGGGACCACTGAAGCTTTCTTT CASSHGTTEAFF
TRBJ1-5 TRBV2 . few TGTGCCAGCAGACCGAGCAATCAGCCCCAGCATTTT CASRPSNQPQHF
TRBJ2-5 TRBV27 . . TGTGCCAGCAGTTCGATGGGCTACCAAGAGACCCAGTACTTC CASSSMGYQETQYF
TRBJ2-7 TRBV28 . . TGTGCCAGCAGGGGGGCCAGCGGATCCTACGAGCAGTACTTC CASRGASGSYEQYF
TRBJ2-5 TRBV29-1 . . TGCAGCGTTGGCCTTAGGCAAGAGACCCAGTACTTC CSVGLRQETQYF
TRBJ1-2 TRBV28 . . TGTGCCAGCAGCTTACTTACAGGGCACGAAGGCTACACCTTC CASSLLTGHEGYTF
TRBJ2-2 TRBV18 TRBD1 . TGTGCCAGCTCGGGGACAGGGGGCTTAATTCCGAACACCGGGGAGCTGTTTTTT CASSGTGGLIPNTGELFF
TRBJ2-1 TRBV12-3/TRBV12-4 . . TGTGCCAGCTCTTTGGGCGGGGACGGTGAGCAGTTCTTC CASSLGGDGEQFF
TRBJ2-1 TRBV9 TRBD2 . TGTGCCAGCAGCGCCTTAGCGGGAGTAGGCAATGAGCAGTTCTTC CASSALAGVGNEQFF
TRBJ2-7 TRBV9 TRBD2 once TGTGCCAGCAGCGTAGCGGCTAGCGGGCCCTTGGGCGAGCAGTACTTC CASSVAASGPLGEQYF
TRBJ2-1 TRBV7-8 TRBD2 . TGTGCCAGCAGCACGGGCGGGAGTCGTACCTACAATGAGCAGTTCTTC CASSTGGSRTYNEQFF
TRBJ2-7 TRBV6-5 . . TGTGCCAGCAGTTACTCCGGAGGGGAGTACGAGCAGTACTTC CASSYSGGEYEQYF
TRBJ2-7 TRBV19 TRBD2 . TGTGCCAGTAGTATAGCCGGGGGGAGCTCCTACGAGCAGTACTTC CASSIAGGSSYEQYF
TRBJ2-3 TRBV25-1 . . TGTGCCAGCAGTGAAAGCGGCAGCGCAGATACGCAGTATTTT CASSESGSADTQYF
TRBJ1-2 TRBV6-5 . . TGTGCCAGCAAGAACACCGGGAATGTCAACTATGGCTACACCTTC CASKNTGNVNYGYTF
TRBJ2-1 TRBV30 TRBD2 . TGTGCCTGGAGTAGGACTAGCTGGGATGAGCAGTTCTTC CAWSRTSWDEQFF
TRBJ2-2 TRBV5-4 . . TGTGCCAGCAGCTTGGGAGGACAGTTCACCGGGGAGCTGTTTTTT CASSLGGQFTGELFF
TRBJ2-1 TRBV19 TRBD2 . TGTGCCAGTAGCCTCAATACTCCGGGACTAAACTACAATGAGCAGTTCTTC CASSLNTPGLNYNEQFF
TRBJ2-3 TRBV5-4 TRBD2 . TGTGCCAGCAGCCTAGTTGCTAGCGGGAGTACATGGGGCACAGATACGCAGTATTTT CASSLVASGSTWGTDTQYF
TRBJ2-2 TRBV6-5 TRBD1 . TGTGCCAGCAGTTACTCCACAGGGGAACCCGGGGAGCTGTTTTTT CASSYSTGEPGELFF
TRBJ2-7 TRBV19 . . TGTGCCAGTAGTATATACCGCTACTCCTACGAGCAGTACTTC CASSIYRYSYEQYF
TRBJ1-3 TRBV6-2/TRBV6-3 . . TGTGCCAGCAGCCCAGACAGCAGCGGAAACACCATATATTTT CASSPDSSGNTIYF
TRBJ2-5 TRBV18 TRBD2 . TGTGCCAGCTCAAAAAGCGGGAGAGGGGAGACCCAGTACTTC CASSKSGRGETQYF
TRBJ2-4 TRBV6-1 . . TGTGCCAGCAGTGAGGGGGGGGCTGTGTACATTCAGTACTTC CASSEGGAVYIQYF